This TCR beta chain comes out of a study of blood T cell repertoires in COVID-19 (dated by TCRdb to the early 2020s). Describing the broader study: Samples from collaborators originated in the United States, Italy and Spain and spanned both the acute and convalescent phases of COVID-19. The prospective study material was composed of cDNA or gDNA derived from T cells, B-cell-depleted T cells, or PBMCs. Subjects who had been exposed to COVID-19, were actively infected with it, or had recovered from it provided the deeply sampled blood TCRbeta repertoires that made up the dataset. The repertoires were released in a freely available public database meant as a resource for research on the immune response to SARS-CoV-2. Samples came from the ongoing ImmuneRACE study (first 160 participants) plus 1,254 subjects from 6 global collaborators. The sample metadata nearly always contained a de-identified subject ID, COVID-19 status, age in years and sex. Where available, HLA class I and class II types were obtained from metadata supplied by the sample provider rather than from assay-based typing. What the work shows at the level of the full study, not this receptor alone: How much clinical and demographic metadata was included differed by source and by participant, and the metadata was provided uncurated.

Regarding this clone: No antigen is known for it. It has no much larger one-base neighbor in the sample; base qualities were not kept.

One collaborating source in Seattle enrolled patients while the patients were actively infected and followed the patients over time throughout the course of disease. Whole blood was collected in K2EDTA tubes by collaborating institutions according to the institutions' own protocols. For TCRbeta analysis, collaborators shipped samples as frozen whole blood, isolated PBMCs, or DNA extracted from either of those sample types. TCRbeta CDR3 regions were amplified from genomic DNA using the immunoSEQ Assay, a bias-controlled multiplex PCR. The study's own analysis went as follows. Within the assay, amplification of reference gene primers was used to estimate how many nucleated cells each sample contained. To quantify the absolute abundance of each unique TCRbeta CDR3 rearrangement, sequence reads were collapsed and filtered. For each sample, productive Simpson clonality was calculated as the square root of Simpson's diversity index over productive rearrangements. As stored in TCRdb, this immuneACCESS dataset retains in-frame rearrangements with V and J assigned. A fraction of the clones does not appear; measured against another copy, unresolved V genes explain less than half of the discrepancy, and the remainder lacks a known reason. V and J calls and clone size are as listed in that table; D and trimming were resolved from the DNA. This sample gives roughly 340,000 clones in total; around 86% of them show up just once. The ten largest clones add up to around 6% of the sample.

The germline ends are 18 bases apart after V is trimmed by 2 bases and J by 5 bases. Based on the germline V gene, the CDR1 and CDR2 sequences are KGHDR and SFDVKD. The CDR3, from cysteine to phenylalanine, totals 16 residues. This entry keeps only the CDR3 DNA: 48 bases, framed from base 1. The clonotype originates from a woman aged 45-65 years with COVID-19, enrolled during active disease. The rearrangement joined TRBV24-1 to TRBJ2-7; the D gene is perhaps TRBD2, from 6 matching bases. The specimen was peripheral blood. The DNA is TGTGCCACCAGTGATTGGGGAGGTCGAGCCGTCCACGAGCAGTACTTC. Its product reads: CATSDWGGRAVHEQYF.